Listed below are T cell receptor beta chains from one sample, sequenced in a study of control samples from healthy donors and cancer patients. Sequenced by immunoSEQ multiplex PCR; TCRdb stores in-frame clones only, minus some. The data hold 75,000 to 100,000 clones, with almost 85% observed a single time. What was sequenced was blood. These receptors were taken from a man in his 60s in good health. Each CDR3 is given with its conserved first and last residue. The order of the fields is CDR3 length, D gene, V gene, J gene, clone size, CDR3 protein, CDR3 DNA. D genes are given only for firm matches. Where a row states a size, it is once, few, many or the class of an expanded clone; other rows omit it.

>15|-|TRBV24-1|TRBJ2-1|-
CATAPAGRSYNEQFF
TGTGCCACCGCACCCGCGGGTCGCTCCTACAATGAGCAGTTCTTC
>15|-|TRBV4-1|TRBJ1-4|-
CASSQAVQGVEKLFF
TGCGCCAGCAGCCAAGCTGTGCAGGGTGTTGAAAAACTGTTTTTT
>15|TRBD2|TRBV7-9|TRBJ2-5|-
CASSRAGDPLETQYF
TGTGCCAGCAGCCGAGCGGGGGACCCCTTAGAGACCCAGTACTTC
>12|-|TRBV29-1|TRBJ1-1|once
CSVESETPEAFF
TGCAGCGTTGAATCGGAGACACCCGAAGCTTTCTTT
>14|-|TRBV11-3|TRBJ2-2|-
CASSPARNTGELFF
TGTGCCAGCAGCCCGGCGCGGAACACCGGGGAGCTGTTTTTT
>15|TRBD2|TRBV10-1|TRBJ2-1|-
CASSGIAGISNEQFF
TGCGCCAGCAGTGGGATAGCGGGAATTAGCAATGAGCAGTTCTTC
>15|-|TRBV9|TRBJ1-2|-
CASSPWGGSNYGYTF
TGTGCCAGCAGCCCGTGGGGGGGATCTAACTATGGCTACACCTTC
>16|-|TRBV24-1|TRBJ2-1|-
CATRGGPSGGENEQFF
TGTGCCACCAGAGGGGGCCCCTCGGGAGGGGAGAATGAGCAGTTCTTC
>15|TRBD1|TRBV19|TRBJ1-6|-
CASNPTTGGNSPLHF
TGTGCCAGTAACCCTACGACAGGGGGTAATTCACCCCTCCACTTT
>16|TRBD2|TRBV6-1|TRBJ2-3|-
CASSEASGGPTDTQYF
TGTGCCAGCAGTGAGGCTAGCGGGGGACCCACAGATACGCAGTATTTT
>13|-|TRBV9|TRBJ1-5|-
CASSVGWAQPQHF
TGTGCCAGCAGCGTAGGGTGGGCCCAGCCCCAGCATTTT
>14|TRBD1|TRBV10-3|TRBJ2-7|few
CAIRNRDRVEEQYF
TGTGCCATCAGGAACCGGGACAGGGTTGAGGAGCAGTACTTC
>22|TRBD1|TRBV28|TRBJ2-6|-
CASSSITDRLGQLLSGANVLTF
TGTGCCAGCAGTTCGATCACCGATCGTCTGGGACAGTTACTTTCTGGGGCCAACGTCCTGACTTTC
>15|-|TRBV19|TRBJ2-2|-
CASSLDPAGTGELFF
TGTGCCAGTAGTTTAGACCCGGCAGGGACCGGGGAGCTGTTTTTT
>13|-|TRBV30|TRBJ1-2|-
CAWNYSPHYGYTF
TGTGCCTGGAATTACAGCCCCCATTACGGCTACACCTTC
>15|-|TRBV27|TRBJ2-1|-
CASTYYGRRDNEQFF
TGTGCCAGCACCTACTATGGCAGGCGGGACAATGAGCAGTTCTTC
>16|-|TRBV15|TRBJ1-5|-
CATSREISAARQPQHF
TGTGCCACCAGCAGAGAGATTTCGGCTGCCCGTCAGCCCCAGCATTTT
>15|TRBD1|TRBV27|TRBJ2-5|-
CASSFVGTGMETQYF
TGTGCCAGCAGTTTTGTCGGGACAGGGATGGAGACCCAGTACTTC
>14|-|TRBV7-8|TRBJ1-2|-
CASSPGAGDYGYTF
TGTGCCAGCAGCCCTGGGGCGGGGGACTATGGCTACACCTTC
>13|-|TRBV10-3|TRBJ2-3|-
CAISAGGGDTQYF
TGTGCCATCAGTGCTGGTGGCGGGGATACGCAGTATTTT
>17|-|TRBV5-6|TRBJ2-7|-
CASSFSGIEGTINEQYF
TGTGCCAGCAGCTTCTCGGGCATTGAAGGGACGATAAACGAGCAGTACTTC
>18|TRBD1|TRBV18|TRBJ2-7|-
CASSQNGGGQGNSYEQYF
TGTGCCAGCTCACAAAACGGGGGAGGACAGGGAAACTCCTACGAGCAGTACTTC
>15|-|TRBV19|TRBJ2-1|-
CASSIRQNPYNEQFF
TGTGCCAGTAGTATAAGACAGAACCCCTACAATGAGCAGTTCTTC
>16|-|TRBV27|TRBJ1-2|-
CASSLYPHRDGYGYTF
TGTGCCAGCAGTTTATATCCCCACAGGGACGGCTATGGCTACACCTTC
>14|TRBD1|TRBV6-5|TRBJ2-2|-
CASRGQGGTGELFF
TGTGCCAGCAGGGGACAGGGGGGGACCGGGGAGCTGTTTTTT
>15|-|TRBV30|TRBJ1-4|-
CAWSGGGAANEKLFF
TGTGCCTGGAGTGGAGGGGGGGCGGCTAATGAAAAACTGTTTTTT
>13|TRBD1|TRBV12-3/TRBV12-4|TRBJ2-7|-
CASSPGQGYEQYF
TGTGCCAGCAGTCCGGGACAGGGGTACGAGCAGTACTTC
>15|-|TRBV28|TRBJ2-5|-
CASSLGGGRQETQYF
TGTGCCAGCAGTCTCGGTGGGGGTAGGCAAGAGACCCAGTACTTC
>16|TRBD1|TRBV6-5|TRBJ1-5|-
CASSYRGPYSNQPQHF
TGTGCCAGCAGCTACAGGGGCCCCTATAGCAATCAGCCCCAGCATTTT
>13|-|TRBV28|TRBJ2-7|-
CASTQTQTYEQYF
TGTGCCAGCACCCAAACCCAGACTTACGAGCAGTACTTC
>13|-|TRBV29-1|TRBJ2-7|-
CSVVKPPTYEQYF
TGCAGCGTTGTAAAACCACCTACCTACGAGCAGTACTTC
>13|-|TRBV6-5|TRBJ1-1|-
CASSRTRGTEAFF
TGTGCCAGCAGTCGGACGAGAGGCACTGAAGCTTTCTTT
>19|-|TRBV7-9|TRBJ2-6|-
CASSFGTTMDAPGANVLTF
TGTGCCAGCAGCTTTGGCACCACCATGGACGCCCCTGGGGCCAACGTCCTGACTTTC
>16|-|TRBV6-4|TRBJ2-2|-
CASSPEPTANTGELFF
TGTGCCAGCAGCCCAGAGCCTACCGCGAACACCGGGGAGCTGTTTTTT
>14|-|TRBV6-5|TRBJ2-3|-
CASRTTGSTDTQYF
TGTGCCAGCAGAACGACAGGAAGCACAGATACGCAGTATTTT
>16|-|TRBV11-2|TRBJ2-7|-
CASSLDSASPTYEQYF
TGTGCCAGCAGCTTAGATTCGGCCTCTCCTACCTACGAGCAGTACTTC
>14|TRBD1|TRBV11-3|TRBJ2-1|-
CASSEGQEDNEQFF
TGTGCCAGCAGCGAGGGACAGGAAGACAATGAGCAGTTCTTC
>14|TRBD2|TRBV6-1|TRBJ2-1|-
CASSELGLAGAKFF
TGTGCCAGCAGTGAATTGGGGCTAGCGGGAGCTAAGTTCTTC
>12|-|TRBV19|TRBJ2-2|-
CASTGWTGELFF
TGTGCCAGTACGGGTTGGACCGGGGAGCTGTTTTTT
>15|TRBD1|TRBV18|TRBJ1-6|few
CASSPPRGVGSPLHF
TGTGCCAGCTCACCACCCAGGGGGGTTGGTTCCCCCCTCCACTTT
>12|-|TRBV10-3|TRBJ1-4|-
CAISESAEKLFF
TGTGCCATCAGTGAGTCGGCCGAAAAACTGTTTTTT
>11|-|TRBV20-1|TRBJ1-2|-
CSARSDYGYTF
TGCAGTGCTAGATCCGACTATGGCTACACCTTC
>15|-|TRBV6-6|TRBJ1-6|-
CASSYTPGDNSPLHF
TGTGCCAGCAGTTATACCCCGGGAGATAATTCACCCCTCCACTTT
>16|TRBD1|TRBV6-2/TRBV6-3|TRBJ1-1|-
CASSYSYGTVNTEAFF
TGTGCCAGCAGTTACTCGTATGGGACAGTCAACACTGAAGCTTTCTTT
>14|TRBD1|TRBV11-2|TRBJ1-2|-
CASSLGQGSYGYTF
TGTGCCAGCAGCTTGGGACAGGGGTCTTATGGCTACACCTTC
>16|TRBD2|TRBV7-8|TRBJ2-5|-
CASSQRALAGRETQYF
TGTGCCAGCAGCCAGCGGGCACTAGCGGGGCGAGAGACCCAGTACTTC
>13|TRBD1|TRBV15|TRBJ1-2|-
CATSKKGADGYTF
TGTGCCACCAGCAAGAAGGGGGCGGATGGCTACACCTTC
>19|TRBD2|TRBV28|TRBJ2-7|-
CASSSRNGGSGGVNYEQYF
TGTGCCAGCAGTTCACGCAACGGGGGGTCTGGGGGAGTAAACTACGAGCAGTACTTC
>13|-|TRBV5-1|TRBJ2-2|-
CASSLDGNGELFF
TGCGCCAGCAGCTTGGACGGGAACGGGGAGCTGTTTTTT
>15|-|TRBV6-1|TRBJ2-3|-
CASSESTTSLNTQYF
TGTGCCAGCAGTGAATCAACTACTAGCTTGAATACGCAGTATTTT
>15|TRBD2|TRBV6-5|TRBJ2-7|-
CASRGIAGGRYEQYF
TGTGCCAGCAGAGGAATAGCGGGAGGTCGTTACGAGCAGTACTTC
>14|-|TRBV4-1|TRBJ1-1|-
CASSPTGQNTEAFF
TGCGCCAGCAGCCCTACGGGACAGAACACTGAAGCTTTCTTT
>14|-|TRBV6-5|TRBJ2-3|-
CASGPGWGTDTQYF
TGTGCCAGCGGCCCGGGGTGGGGCACAGATACGCAGTATTTT
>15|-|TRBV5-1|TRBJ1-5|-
CASSPDGGSNQPQHF
TGCGCCAGCAGCCCGGACGGGGGCAGCAATCAGCCCCAGCATTTT
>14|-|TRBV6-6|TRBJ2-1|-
CASSYTTDYNEQFF
TGTGCCAGCAGTTACACGACGGACTACAATGAGCAGTTCTTC
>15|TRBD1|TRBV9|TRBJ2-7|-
CASSVGQGPFYEQYF
TGTGCCAGCAGCGTGGGACAGGGTCCTTTCTACGAGCAGTACTTC
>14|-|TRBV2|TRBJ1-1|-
CASSSRWGEAEAFF
TGTGCCAGCAGTTCAAGGTGGGGGGAAGCTGAAGCTTTCTTT